A selection of T cell receptor beta chains follows, all from one sample in a study of OX40 agonist ivuxolimab in advanced cancers. The protocol was immunoSEQ multiplex PCR, while the TCRdb copy is restricted to in-frame clones and leaves out a portion. The sample lists some 83,000 clones, about 93% seen once, with roughly 6.4% in the top ten. The sequencing used CD4+ or CD8+ T cells sorted from blood, collected in a trial of the OX40 agonist ivuxolimab. The receptor set was obtained from an adult with an advanced solid tumor such as melanoma, head and neck, liver or kidney cancer. Each CDR3 is given with its conserved first and last residue. A D gene is named only where the DNA matches it firmly. Clone size appears in some rows only: once, few, many, or a class for an expanded clone.

.	TRBD1	TRBV9	TRBJ2-1	CASSVRTGGDNEQFF	TGTGCCAGCAGCGTTAGGACAGGGGGGGACAATGAGCAGTTCTTC
.	TRBD1	TRBV7-2	TRBJ2-3	CASSSPGQGQYF	TGTGCCAGCAGCTCTCCGGGACAGGGACAGTATTTT
.	.	TRBV9	TRBJ2-3	CASSVADTQYF	TGTGCCAGCAGCGTAGCAGATACGCAGTATTTT
.	.	TRBV5-4	TRBJ1-1	CASSLGGVYEAFF	TGTGCCAGCAGCTTGGGGGGCGTATATGAAGCTTTCTTT
.	.	TRBV10-1	TRBJ2-7	CASSESGQGLYEQYF	TGCGCCAGCAGTGAGTCGGGGCAGGGTCTCTACGAGCAGTACTTC
.	TRBD2	TRBV11-2	TRBJ2-3	CASSLTSGSGDTQYF	TGTGCCAGCAGCCTTACTAGCGGGAGCGGAGATACGCAGTATTTT
.	.	TRBV27	TRBJ1-5	CASSVTWNQPQHF	TGTGCCAGCAGTGTGACTTGGAATCAGCCCCAGCATTTT
.	.	TRBV10-3	TRBJ2-7	CATQGTSSYEQYF	TGTGCCACACAAGGCACAAGCTCCTACGAGCAGTACTTC
.	.	TRBV27	TRBJ1-1	CASSFTGRMEAFF	TGTGCCAGCAGTTTTACAGGACGAATGGAAGCTTTCTTT
.	.	TRBV25-1	TRBJ1-4	CASSEGQTRGEKLFF	TGTGCCAGCAGTGAAGGGCAGACACGAGGGGAAAAACTGTTTTTT
.	.	TRBV6-1	TRBJ2-7	CASSEVRARSEEQYF	TGTGCCAGCAGTGAGGTTAGGGCCCGTAGTGAAGAGCAGTACTTC
once	.	TRBV4-1	TRBJ2-5	CASSQRRTAQETQYF	TGCGCCAGCAGCCAAAGACGGACAGCACAAGAGACCCAGTACTTC
.	TRBD1	TRBV19	TRBJ1-2	CASSIGGQGAGYTF	TGTGCCAGTAGTATAGGCGGACAGGGTGCTGGCTACACCTTC
.	.	TRBV6-4	TRBJ2-3	CASSVRRTDTQYF	TGTGCCAGCAGTGTAAGGCGAACAGATACGCAGTATTTT
.	TRBD1	TRBV9	TRBJ1-1	CASSGDRDTHTEAFF	TGTGCCAGCAGCGGAGACAGGGACACTCACACTGAAGCTTTCTTT
.	.	TRBV15	TRBJ1-4	CATAEATNEKLFF	TGTGCCACGGCCGAGGCAACTAATGAAAAACTGTTTTTT
.	.	TRBV19	TRBJ2-2	CASTPDSPRGELFF	TGTGCCAGTACCCCGGACAGCCCACGGGGGGAGCTGTTTTTT
.	.	TRBV29-1	TRBJ2-1	CSVDTGQRDNEQFF	TGCAGCGTTGATACTGGGCAGAGAGACAATGAGCAGTTCTTC
.	TRBD1	TRBV5-4	TRBJ1-3	CASSSGQGTGNTIYF	TGTGCCAGCAGCTCGGGACAGGGGACTGGAAACACCATATATTTT
.	.	TRBV27	TRBJ1-6	CASRGSSYNSPLHF	TGTGCCAGCAGAGGGAGCTCCTATAATTCACCCCTCCACTTT
.	TRBD2	TRBV11-3	TRBJ2-3	CASSLSGTRADTQYF	TGTGCCAGCAGCTTATCAGGGACTAGAGCAGATACGCAGTATTTT
once	.	TRBV27	TRBJ2-3	CASSLRSSHPGDTDTQYF	TGTGCCAGCAGTTTACGCTCTTCCCATCCGGGGGACACAGATACGCAGTATTTT
.	.	TRBV9	TRBJ2-1	CASSAGGLSSYNEQFF	TGTGCCAGCAGCGCTGGGGGTTTGAGCTCCTACAATGAGCAGTTCTTC
.	TRBD1	TRBV10-1	TRBJ1-1	CASSGTGRGPGAFF	TGCGCCAGCAGTGGGACAGGGCGCGGGCCGGGAGCTTTCTTT
.	.	TRBV5-4	TRBJ2-5	CASSLDQAILPQETQYF	TGTGCCAGCAGCTTGGACCAGGCGATCCTCCCCCAAGAGACCCAGTACTTC
.	.	TRBV5-8	TRBJ1-2	CASSYSVGTPWRTF	TGTGCCAGCAGCTATTCTGTAGGAACCCCTTGGAGGACCTTC
.	.	TRBV25-1	TRBJ1-5	CASSEWGREQPQHF	TGTGCCAGCAGTGAATGGGGGCGCGAACAGCCCCAGCATTTT
.	.	TRBV6-6	TRBJ1-1	CASSYSVGKYTEAFF	TGTGCCAGCAGTTACTCGGTCGGAAAATACACTGAAGCTTTCTTT
.	TRBD2	TRBV13	TRBJ2-1	CASSDRKGLAGYNEQFF	TGTGCCAGCAGCGACAGAAAGGGACTAGCGGGGTACAATGAGCAGTTCTTC
once	.	TRBV21-1	TRBJ2-5	CASSKEGALTETQYF	TGTGCCAGCAGCAAAGAGGGGGCGCTGACGGAGACCCAGTACTTC
.	TRBD2	TRBV7-4	TRBJ2-7	CASSSTRLAGGYEQYF	TGTGCCAGCAGCTCAACTCGACTAGCGGGAGGCTACGAGCAGTACTTC
.	.	TRBV9	TRBJ1-1	CASRTWDTEAFF	TGTGCCAGCCGCACGTGGGACACTGAAGCTTTCTTT
.	TRBD1	TRBV29-1	TRBJ2-7	CSVEMGQGAYEQYF	TGCAGCGTTGAAATGGGACAGGGGGCCTACGAGCAGTACTTC
.	.	TRBV21-1	TRBJ1-2	CASSRRQEVYGYTF	TGTGCCAGCAGCCGCCGACAGGAAGTCTATGGCTACACCTTC
.	.	TRBV2	TRBJ1-1	CASSGTGGGTEAFF	TGTGCCAGCTCGGGCACGGGCGGAGGCACTGAAGCTTTCTTT
.	.	TRBV19	TRBJ2-1	CASSRTLLNEQFF	TGTGCCAGTAGTAGGACTCTACTCAATGAGCAGTTCTTC
.	TRBD1	TRBV7-6	TRBJ2-7	CASSPGTGYEQYF	TGTGCCAGCAGCCCGGGGACAGGGTACGAGCAGTACTTC
.	TRBD1	TRBV27	TRBJ2-2	CASGYRGSGELFF	TGTGCCAGCGGATACAGGGGGTCCGGGGAGCTGTTTTTT